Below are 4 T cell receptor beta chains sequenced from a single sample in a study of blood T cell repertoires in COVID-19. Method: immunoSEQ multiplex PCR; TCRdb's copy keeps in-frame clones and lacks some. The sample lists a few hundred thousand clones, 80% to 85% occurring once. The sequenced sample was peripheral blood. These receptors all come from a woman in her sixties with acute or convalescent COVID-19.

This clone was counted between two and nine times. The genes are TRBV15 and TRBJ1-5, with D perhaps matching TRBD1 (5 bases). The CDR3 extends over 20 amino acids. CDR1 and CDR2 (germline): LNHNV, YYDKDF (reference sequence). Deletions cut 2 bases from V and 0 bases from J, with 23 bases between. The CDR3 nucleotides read TGTGCCACCAGCAGAACCGCACCGGCCCCAGGGAAATATAGCAATCAGCCCCAGCATTTT. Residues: CATSRTAPAPGKYSNQPQHF.

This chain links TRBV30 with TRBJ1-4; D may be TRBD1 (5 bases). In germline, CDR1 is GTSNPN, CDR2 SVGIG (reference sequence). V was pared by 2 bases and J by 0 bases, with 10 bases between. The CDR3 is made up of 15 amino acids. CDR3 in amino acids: CAWSRKQATNEKLFF. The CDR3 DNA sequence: TGTGCCTGGAGTCGGAAACAGGCAACTAATGAAAAACTGTTTTTT.

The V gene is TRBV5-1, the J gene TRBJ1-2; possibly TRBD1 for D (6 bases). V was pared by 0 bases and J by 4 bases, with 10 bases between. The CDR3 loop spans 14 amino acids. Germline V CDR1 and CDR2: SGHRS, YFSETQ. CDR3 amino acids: CASSLDREVYGYTF. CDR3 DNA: TGCGCCAGCAGCTTGGACAGGGAAGTCTATGGCTACACCTTC.

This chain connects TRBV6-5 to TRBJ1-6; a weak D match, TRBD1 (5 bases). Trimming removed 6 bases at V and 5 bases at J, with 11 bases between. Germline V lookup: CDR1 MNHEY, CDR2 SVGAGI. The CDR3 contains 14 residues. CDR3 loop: CASSQQTDNSPLHF. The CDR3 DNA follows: TGTGCCAGCAGCCAACAGACAGATAATTCACCCCTCCACTTT.